The 8 T cell receptor beta chains below all came from one sample that was sequenced in a study of shared clonotypes between healthy human individuals. TCRdb keeps only in-frame clones here, not all; method: immunoSEQ multiplex PCR. The table includes around 2.3 million clones, around 95% detected once. Sequenced: naive CD4+ T cells sorted from blood. Subset noted: CD45RA+ positively selected. These TCRs come from a man aged 18 to 29 in good health.

The chain joins TRBV6-6 to TRBJ2-7, with 10 bases aligning to TRBD1. Germline assignment: CDR1 MNHNY and CDR2 SVGAGI (reference sequence). The CDR3 length is 13 residues. The J segment lost 6 bases and the V segment lost 4 bases, leaving 3 bases of the junction unmatched. The CDR3 DNA is TGTGCCAGCAGTTTTGGGACAGGGGTCGAGCAGTACTTC. Its protein product is CASSFGTGVEQYF.

The chain employs TRBV6-5 and TRBJ1-5, with D hard to call. Trimming cost V 5 bases and J 11 bases, with 22 bases left between them. The CDR3 is made up of 15 amino acids. CDR1 is MNHEY, CDR2 SVGAGI, per germline. CDR3 nucleotide sequence: TGTGCCAGCAGTCGGACGGACCGCAACGAGGGAGCCCAGCATTTT. Amino acid sequence: CASSRTDRNEGAQHF.

This chain links TRBV6-6 with TRBJ1-5; D possibly corresponds to TRBD1 (6 bases). The ends were cut back, 6 bases at V and 11 bases at J, with 26 bases in the middle. Germline V gene sequence: CDR1 MNHNY, CDR2 SVGAGI (reference sequence). The CDR3 has 16 amino acids. The CDR3 sequence: CASRIGQPGISAAQHF. CDR3 in DNA: TGTGCCAGCAGAATCGGACAGCCAGGAATATCAGCGGCCCAGCATTTT.

Comments on this clone: Its ends do not fully match the called genes, so a read error is possible. The genes are TRBV7-7 and TRBJ2-3, with 9 bases identical to TRBD2. The CDR3 has 15 residues. The germline V gene encodes CDR1 SSHAT and CDR2 FNYEAQ (reference sequence). CDR3 protein: CASSATSGFTDTQYF. The DNA of the CDR3 is TGTGCTAGCAGCGCAACTAGCGGGTTCACAGATACGCAGTATTTT.

This chain connects TRBV5-1 to TRBJ2-7; 9 nucleotides agree with TRBD1. Germline V lookup: CDR1 SGHRS, CDR2 YFSETQ. Unmatched junction bases numbered 3, after V lost 5 bases and J lost 3 bases. The CDR3 sequence is 13 residues long. The CDR3 region has the DNA TGCGCCAGCAGGAAGACAGGGGGCTACGAGCAGTACTTC. Translation gives CASRKTGGYEQYF. The full variable domain, completed using reference TRBV5-1 and TRBJ2-7, is KAGVTQTPRYLIKTRGQQVTLSCSPISGHRSVSWYQQTPGQGLQFLFEYFSETQRNKGNFPGRFSGRQFSNSRSEMNVSTLELGDSALYLCASRKTGGYEQYFGPGTRLTVT.

In this sample, this clone turned up a few times. The V gene is TRBV27, the J gene TRBJ1-6, with D perhaps TRBD1 (6 bases). V lost 3 bases and J lost 8, with 14 bases in between. CDR1 is MNHEY, CDR2 SMNVEV, per germline (reference sequence). This CDR3 comprises 15 residues. CDR3 in amino acids: CASSFYTGRDSPLHF. CDR3 DNA sequence: TGTGCCAGCAGTTTCTATACAGGGAGAGATTCACCCCTCCACTTT.

The chain joins TRBV6-6 to TRBJ2-7, with 9 nucleotides matching TRBD1. The J segment lost 5 bases and the V segment lost 2 bases, leaving 4 bases of the junction unmatched. CDR3 size: 14 residues. Germline CDR1 and CDR2: MNHNY and SVGAGI (reference sequence). The DNA for the CDR3 is TGTGCCAGCAGTTACCCCGGACAGGGGAACGAGCAGTACTTC. It is translated as CASSYPGQGNEQYF.

The V and J genes are TRBV5-1 and TRBJ1-2; 7 bases map to TRBD1. The CDR3 is 12 amino acids. The germline V gene has CDR1 SGHRS and CDR2 YFSETQ. Losses at the gene ends were 6 bases for V and 7 bases for J; bases not matched to a gene: 6. This chain's CDR3 is CASMSQGGGYTF. The CDR3, as DNA: TGCGCCAGCATGTCCCAGGGGGGTGGCTACACCTTC.